These T cell receptor beta chains were read from a single sample in a study of shared clonotypes between healthy human individuals. Generated by immunoSEQ multiplex PCR, the TCRdb table keeps only in-frame clones and is missing some. The sample lists 2 million to 2.5 million clones, 90% to 95% seen once, with around 1.7% in the top ten. Sequencing input: naive CD8+ T cells from PBMCs. These receptors were taken from a man aged 18 to 35 in good health. Some clones in this sample may be carry-over from other donors' samples. Both conserved end residues are part of each CDR3. Fields, in order: V gene, J gene, D gene, clone size, CDR3 DNA, CDR3 protein. The D gene is left open where the match is weak. Some rows have no size entry. The others give once, few or many, or a class for an expanded clone.

V: TRBV28
J: TRBJ2-5
D: TRBD2
size: -
DNA: TGTGCCAGCAGTTTGGGTCTAGCGGACCAAGAGACCCAGTACTTC
CDR3: CASSLGLADQETQYF

V: TRBV5-6
J: TRBJ1-2
D: TRBD1
size: -
DNA: TGTGCCAGCAGCTGGGAGACAGGGGGCACCTATGGCTACACCTTC
CDR3: CASSWETGGTYGYTF

V: TRBV29-1
J: TRBJ2-7
D: -
size: many
DNA: TGCAGCGCTTTCCTCCGAGGGGAGCAGTACTTC
CDR3: CSAFLRGEQYF

V: TRBV5-1
J: TRBJ2-2
D: TRBD2
size: -
DNA: TGCGCCAGCAGCACGGGACTAGCGGGAGTTACCGGGGAGCTGTTTTTT
CDR3: CASSTGLAGVTGELFF

V: TRBV5-1
J: TRBJ2-7
D: -
size: -
DNA: TGCGCCAGCAGCCTACCGACAGGCCGAGGAAGGTACGAGCAGTACTTC
CDR3: CASSLPTGRGRYEQYF

V: TRBV7-9
J: TRBJ2-7
D: TRBD1
size: -
DNA: TGTGCCAGCAGCTCCGGACAGGGAGTATACGAGCAGTACTTC
CDR3: CASSSGQGVYEQYF

V: TRBV27
J: TRBJ1-1
D: -
size: -
DNA: TGTGCCAGCAGTTTATCAACAGGGTTCACTGAAGCTTTCTTT
CDR3: CASSLSTGFTEAFF

V: TRBV9
J: TRBJ1-3
D: -
size: -
DNA: TGTGCCAGCAGCGTAAATTTCCGGCTCTCTGGAAACACCATATATTTT
CDR3: CASSVNFRLSGNTIYF

V: TRBV6-1
J: TRBJ1-2
D: -
size: -
DNA: TGTGCCAGCAGTGAATACGGACAGCTTTTAGGCCAGCATGGCTACACCTTC
CDR3: CASSEYGQLLGQHGYTF

V: TRBV11-2
J: TRBJ2-2
D: TRBD2
size: -
DNA: TGTGCCAGCAGCATTTACCGGCGGGAGGAAACCGGGGAGCTGTTTTTT
CDR3: CASSIYRREETGELFF

V: TRBV9
J: TRBJ2-3
D: TRBD2
size: -
DNA: TGTGCCAGCAGCGCCTCTAGCGGGAGCCCTCCAGATACGCAGTATTTT
CDR3: CASSASSGSPPDTQYF

V: TRBV7-9
J: TRBJ2-7
D: -
size: -
DNA: TGTGCCAGCAGCTTAGAGGCAGGCTACGAGCAGTACTTC
CDR3: CASSLEAGYEQYF

V: TRBV5-1
J: TRBJ2-1
D: TRBD2
size: -
DNA: TGCGCCAGCAGCTTGGAGCGACTAGCGGGATCCAATGAGCAGTTCTTC
CDR3: CASSLERLAGSNEQFF

V: TRBV5-1
J: TRBJ2-1
D: -
size: -
DNA: TGCGCCAGCAGCCCCTTTGGCGCCACTAGTCCGATCGTGGATGAGCAGTTCTTC
CDR3: CASSPFGATSPIVDEQFF

V: TRBV5-1
J: TRBJ2-1
D: TRBD2
size: -
DNA: TGCGCCAGCAGCTTTTCAAGCGGGAGTAGCTCCTACAATGAGCAGTTCTTC
CDR3: CASSFSSGSSSYNEQFF

V: TRBV20-1
J: TRBJ1-1
D: TRBD1
size: -
DNA: TGCAGTGGTGTCAGGGGGGCTGAAGCTTTCTTT
CDR3: CSGVRGAEAFF

V: TRBV28
J: TRBJ2-1
D: -
size: -
DNA: TGTGCCAGCAGTGCGGGGACTGCCAATAAGCAGTTCTTC
CDR3: CASSAGTANKQFF

V: TRBV7-2
J: TRBJ2-7
D: -
size: -
DNA: TGTGCCAGCAGCTGGGGTCTAGCCGCCTCCTACGAGCAGTACTTC
CDR3: CASSWGLAASYEQYF

V: TRBV5-4
J: TRBJ1-2
D: TRBD1
size: -
DNA: TGTGCCAGCAGCTTGGGACAGGGGCGCGATGGCTACACCTTC
CDR3: CASSLGQGRDGYTF

V: TRBV18
J: TRBJ2-7
D: TRBD2
size: -
DNA: TGTGCCAGCTCACCATTGCGGGAGGGCTCCTACGAGCAGTACTTC
CDR3: CASSPLREGSYEQYF

V: TRBV5-4
J: TRBJ2-1
D: -
size: -
DNA: TGTGCCAGCAGCTTTGGGGACGGACCGCATAATGAGCAGTTCTTC
CDR3: CASSFGDGPHNEQFF

V: TRBV28
J: TRBJ1-5
D: -
size: -
DNA: TGTGCCAGCAGTTCGAGGGGTATTAGCAATCAGCCCCAGCATTTT
CDR3: CASSSRGISNQPQHF

V: TRBV28
J: TRBJ1-2
D: -
size: -
DNA: TGTGCCAGCAGTTTATGGGTCAGAGAGGACTATGGCTACACCTTC
CDR3: CASSLWVREDYGYTF

V: TRBV5-1
J: TRBJ2-7
D: TRBD2
size: -
DNA: TGCGCCAGCAGCTTGAGTGATGCCCGGAGACTAGCGGCCGTATACGAGCAGTACTTC
CDR3: CASSLSDARRLAAVYEQYF

V: TRBV19
J: TRBJ1-2
D: -
size: -
DNA: TGTGCCAGTAGTATAGATTTTGGCCCAAGGGACTATGGCTACACCTTC
CDR3: CASSIDFGPRDYGYTF

V: TRBV28
J: TRBJ2-1
D: TRBD1
size: -
DNA: TGTGCCAGCAGCCCACCGGACAGGGGGCCTGGTGAGCAGTTCTTC
CDR3: CASSPPDRGPGEQFF

V: TRBV5-1
J: TRBJ1-1
D: TRBD1
size: -
DNA: TGCGCCAGCAGCTTAAATTCCAGGGGGTCAGGCACTGAAGCTTTCTTT
CDR3: CASSLNSRGSGTEAFF

V: TRBV6-6
J: TRBJ2-7
D: TRBD1
size: -
DNA: TGTGCCAGCAGATCCGGGACAGGGTACGAGCAGTACTTC
CDR3: CASRSGTGYEQYF

V: TRBV19
J: TRBJ1-1
D: -
size: -
DNA: TGTGCCAGTCGGTCCTCGAACACTGAAGCTTTCTTT
CDR3: CASRSSNTEAFF

V: TRBV27
J: TRBJ1-5
D: -
size: -
DNA: TGTGCCAGCAGTTTATATGACCGCTCAGGGATCGTTCAGCCCCAGCATTTT
CDR3: CASSLYDRSGIVQPQHF

V: TRBV28
J: TRBJ1-1
D: TRBD1
size: -
DNA: TGTGCCAGCAGTTTACCTACCCGGACAGGGGAGCTTGAAGCTTTCTTT
CDR3: CASSLPTRTGELEAFF